This TCR beta chain was identified in a study of beta chain features in type 1 diabetes. At the level of the study: Summed over all samples, the examined sorted cells came to about 110 million.

Study conclusions and caveats: For Type 1 diabetes patients, all four CD4+ subsets carried TCRB CDR3s that were moderately but significantly shorter.

Of note for this clone: Its antigen remains unidentified.

Expressed TCRB transcripts were sequenced because the isolated RNA had all been reverse transcribed beforehand. Profiling relied on immunoSEQ multiplex PCR, and the TCRdb table lists in-frame clones only, not all of them. The sample records around 650,000 clones, 9.5% to 15% being singletons. Sequenced input: naive CD4+ T cells from blood. This TCR derives from a man aged 25-45 years with type 1 diabetes.

Here the CDR3 reads CSVDLPGPQYF. For the CDR3, the DNA is TGCAGCGTTGATCTACCCGGTCCGCAGTATTTT. The chain carries TRBV29-1 and TRBJ2-3; D call uncertain. Germline-derived CDR1 and CDR2 are SQVTM and ANQGSEA. CDR3 length: 11 amino acids. V lost 3 bases, J lost 10 bases, and 11 bases lay in between.